A single sample gave rise to the 21 T cell receptor beta chains below, sequenced in a study of cytomegalovirus exposure and HLA in healthy donors. The PCR contained 60 Vbeta and 13 Jbeta primers. This table comes from immunoSEQ multiplex PCR, and its TCRdb copy is limited to in-frame clones, with some not included. This sample carries some 100,000 clones, approximately 72% of them seen once, and the ten largest clones take around an eighth. Sequences were obtained from PBMCs. Every receptor here comes from a male donor in good health and CMV-seropositive.

The V gene is TRBV7-2, the J gene TRBJ2-1; TRBD1 might be the D (7 bases). Germline V gene data show CDR1 as SGHTA and CDR2 as FQGNSA. The CDR3 consists of 15 residues. Trimming pared 1 base from V and 4 bases from J, leaving 11 bases between. CDR3 bases: TGTGCCAGCAGCTTAGAACAGGGGAGGTACAATGAGCAGTTCTTC. This translates into CASSLEQGRYNEQFF.

The rearrangement links TRBV19 to TRBJ1-2, with D possibly matching TRBD1 (6 bases). The germline CDR1 and CDR2 sequences are LNHDA and SQIVND (reference sequence). Trimming removed 5 bases from V and 3 bases from J, with 10 bases in between. The CDR3 consists of 13 residues. CDR3 sequence (DNA): TGTGCCAGTAGTCTCCACAGGGACTATGGCTACACCTTC. As protein: CASSLHRDYGYTF.

This clone was counted a few times. This chain links TRBV6-6 with TRBJ1-5; D unresolved. The CDR3 runs 13 residues. Germline V CDR1 and CDR2: MNHNY, SVGAGI (reference sequence). The DNA of the CDR3 is TGTGTCCTGGGCGGGTATAGCAATCAGCCCCAGCATTTT. Translating gives CVLGGYSNQPQHF.

V usage is TRBV9 and J usage is TRBJ1-6, with D maybe TRBD1 (6 bases). Trimming took off 0 bases at V and 10 bases at J, with 20 bases between the two ends. CDR1 SGDLS and CDR2 YYNGEE come from the germline V gene. CDR3 length: 17 residues. The CDR3 nucleotides read TGTGCCAGCAGCGTAGCTACACAGGGCCTCTGGGAGTCACCCCTCCACTTT. It is translated as CASSVATQGLWESPLHF.

This clone appeared once. The chain combines TRBV6-6 with TRBJ1-2, with 7 positions matching TRBD1. There are 14 residues in the CDR3. V lost 5 bases to trimming and J lost 5 bases; unmatched junction nucleotides: 8. Germline lookup yields CDR1 MNHNY and CDR2 SVGAGI (reference sequence). CDR3 sequence: CASSRRDSGYGYTF. The DNA of the CDR3 is TGTGCCAGCAGTCGCCGGGACAGTGGGTATGGCTACACCTTC.

The V call is TRBV19, the J call TRBJ1-2; 9 bases are shared with TRBD1. Germline CDR1 and CDR2: LNHDA and SQIVND (reference sequence). CDR3 size: 14 residues. V trimming: 3 bases; J trimming: 7 bases; junction bases outside the gene matches: 6. The CDR3 DNA reads TGTGCCAGTAGTATTGTACAGGGGGCGCGTGGCTACACCTTC. Amino acid sequence: CASSIVQGARGYTF.

V and J are TRBV7-9 and TRBJ1-3; the match to TRBD1 covers 8 bases. Germline assignment: CDR1 SEHNR and CDR2 FQNEAQ (reference sequence). With V trimmed by 6 bases and J by 2 bases, 3 bases remained unmatched. This CDR3 comprises 14 residues. CDR3: CASSPTGAGNTIYF. The DNA for the CDR3 is TGTGCCAGCAGTCCGACAGGGGCTGGAAACACCATATATTTT.

For this clone: At one end the junction does not follow the germline gene, possibly because of a read error. The chain couples TRBV30 to TRBJ2-3; 8 positions match TRBD1. The CDR3 runs to 13 residues. Per the germline V gene, CDR1 is GTSNPN and CDR2 is SVGIG (reference sequence). The CDR3 sequence is CAGSRGREDTQYF. In DNA form, the CDR3 reads TGTGCCGGGAGCAGGGGGCGGGAAGATACGCAGTATTTT.

This CDR3 is CATSREFTSAEAFF. DNA for the CDR3: TGTGCCACCAGCAGAGAGTTCACCAGCGCTGAAGCTTTCTTT. The gene calls are TRBV15 and TRBJ1-1, with unresolved D. Germline V CDR1 and CDR2: LNHNV, YYDKDF (reference sequence). The CDR3 consists of 14 residues. V was cut by 0 bases and J by 6 bases, with 11 bases left in between. The full variable domain, completed using reference TRBV15 and TRBJ1-1, is DAMVIQNPRYQVTQFGKPVTLSCSQTLNHNVMYWYQQKSSQAPKLLFHYYDKDFNNEADTPDNFQSRRPNTSFCFLDIRSPGLGDTAMYLCATSREFTSAEAFFGQGTRLTVV.

This clone has more than one count but fewer than ten. The rearrangement uses TRBV5-8 and TRBJ2-1; D call uncertain. There are 15 residues in the CDR3. CDR1 SGHTS and CDR2 YDEGEE come from the germline V gene. The V and J ends lost 0 bases and 0 bases respectively, with 7 bases between them. The CDR3 DNA sequence: TGTGCCAGCAGCTTGGGGTCGGGCTCCTACAATGAGCAGTTCTTC. Residues: CASSLGSGSYNEQFF.

CDR3 DNA: TGTGCCAGCAGCACCGGACAGCGCAATGAGCAGTTCTTC. Residues: CASSTGQRNEQFF. This chain connects TRBV5-4 to TRBJ2-1; D is possibly TRBD1 (6 bases). This CDR3 comprises 13 residues. Germline V gives CDR1 SGHNT, CDR2 YYREEE (reference sequence). V was clipped by 4 bases and J by 6 bases, with 11 bases between them.

The chain recombines TRBV6-1 with TRBJ2-3, with D possibly matching TRBD2 (7 bases). The CDR3 length is 14 residues. CDR1 is MNHNS and CDR2 is SASEGT in the germline V gene. The V end lost 7 bases, the J end lost 0 bases, and 11 bases lay between the germline ends. CDR3 sequence (DNA): TGTGCCAGCAAGGCGGGGGCCAGCACAGATACGCAGTATTTT. Translated, it gives CASKAGASTDTQYF.

This chain joins TRBV18 and TRBJ2-5; the match to TRBD2 covers 7 bases. Germline V gene sequence: CDR1 KGHSH, CDR2 LQKENI. The CDR3 covers 14 residues. V gave up 2 bases and J gave up 4 bases; unmatched junction bases: 4. The CDR3 DNA follows: TGTGCCAGCTCACCAGAGGCGGGGGTAGAGACCCAGTACTTC. It yields the protein CASSPEAGVETQYF.

The chain combines TRBV4-1 with TRBJ2-7; 11 nucleotides line up with TRBD1. The V gene end was trimmed by 4 bases and the J gene end by 6 bases; junction bases not matched to a gene: 5. The CDR3 is made up of 14 amino acids. The germline V gene has CDR1 MGHRA and CDR2 YSYEKL. CDR3 DNA: TGCGCCAGCAGCCTCGGACAGGGGGCTTCCGAGCAGTACTTC. Translation gives CASSLGQGASEQYF.

This clone was found a few times. The CDR3 DNA follows: TGTGCCAGCAGCTACCCCGGGATCTCTAGCACAGATACGCAGTATTTT. Translating gives CASSYPGISSTDTQYF. The V and J genes are TRBV5-6 and TRBJ2-3, with a tentative D call TRBD2 (5 bases). CDR3 length: 16 amino acids. V lost 3 bases and J 0 bases, leaving 14 bases between the germline ends. From germline, CDR1 is SGHDT and CDR2 YYEEEE.

The chain has TRBV2 and TRBJ2-1; 13 positions agree with TRBD2. Germline V gene data show CDR1 as SNHLY and CDR2 as FYNNEI. This CDR3 contains 14 residues. V shed 5 bases, J shed 10 bases, and the junction held 5 bases outside the gene matches. The CDR3 bases are TGTGCCAGCAGTACTAGCGGGGGGGCATGGGAGCAGTTCTTC. It yields the protein CASSTSGGAWEQFF.

The chain recombines TRBV27 with TRBJ2-1, with 8 bases lining up with TRBD1. CDR3 size: 15 residues. The germline CDR1 and CDR2 sequences are MNHEY and SMNVEV (reference sequence). V gave up 8 bases and J gave up 5 bases; unmatched junction bases: 11. This CDR3 is CASQRDRGFHNEQFF. CDR3 nucleotides: TGTGCCAGCCAAAGAGACAGGGGTTTCCACAATGAGCAGTTCTTC.

This chain uses TRBV5-1 with TRBJ2-5; D uncertain. Per the germline V gene, CDR1 is SGHRS and CDR2 is YFSETQ. V was pared by 2 bases and J by 5 bases, with 13 bases between. The CDR3 has 14 residues. The CDR3: CASSFEWSSETQYF. The CDR3 nucleotides read TGCGCCAGCAGCTTTGAGTGGTCCTCCGAGACCCAGTACTTC.

This chain connects TRBV18 to TRBJ2-1; 9 bases map to TRBD1. This CDR3 is 15 amino acids long. Germline V CDR1 and CDR2: KGHSH, LQKENI. J gave up 2 bases and V 6 bases, and 5 bases lay outside the gene matches. In DNA form, the CDR3 reads TGTGCCAGCTCGCCGGGACAGGGCACCTACAATGAGCAGTTCTTC. It encodes CASSPGQGTYNEQFF.

The V gene is TRBV7-2, the J gene TRBJ1-2; perhaps TRBD1 as D (6 bases). In germline, CDR1 is SGHTA, CDR2 FQGNSA. The CDR3 consists of 13 residues. V was clipped by 5 bases and J by 2 bases, with 9 bases between them. CDR3 sequence (DNA): TGTGCCAGCAGCGAAGACAGGAACTATGGCTACACCTTC. This encodes CASSEDRNYGYTF.

The rearrangement links TRBV6-1 to TRBJ2-2; 8 positions match TRBD2. Germline assignment: CDR1 MNHNS and CDR2 SASEGT. The CDR3 covers 17 residues. The V and J ends lost 2 bases and 5 bases, in that order; junction bases with no gene match: 10. As DNA, the CDR3 is TGTGCCAGCAGTGAACGGGAGGGCGGGGGGCCGACCGGGGAGCTGTTTTTT. This codes for CASSEREGGGPTGELFF.